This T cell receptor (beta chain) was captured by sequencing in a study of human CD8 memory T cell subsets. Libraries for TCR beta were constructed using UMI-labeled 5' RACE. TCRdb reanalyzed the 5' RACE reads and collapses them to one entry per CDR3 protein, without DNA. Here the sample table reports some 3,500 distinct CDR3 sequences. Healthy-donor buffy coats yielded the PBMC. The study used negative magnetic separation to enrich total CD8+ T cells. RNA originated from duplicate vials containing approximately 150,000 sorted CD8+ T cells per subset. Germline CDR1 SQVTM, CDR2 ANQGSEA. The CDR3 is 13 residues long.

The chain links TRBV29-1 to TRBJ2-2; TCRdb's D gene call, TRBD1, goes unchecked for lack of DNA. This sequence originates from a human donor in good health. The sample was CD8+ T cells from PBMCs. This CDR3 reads CSVTDRNTGELFF.